A selection of T cell receptor beta chains follows, all from one sample in a study of T cells in localized non-small cell lung cancer. Profiling relied on immunoSEQ multiplex PCR, and the TCRdb table lists in-frame clones only, not all of them. This table holds about 30,000 clones, about 89% found once. Source: peripheral blood, taken before any cancer treatment. These TCRs come from a female donor at least 60 years old with stage I lung adenocarcinoma. Each CDR3 is given with its conserved first and last residue. The order of the fields is clone size, V gene, J gene, D gene, CDR3 protein, CDR3 DNA. A D gene is named only where the DNA matches it firmly. The listing skips clone size in some rows; elsewhere it reads once, few, many or a size class.

>NA|TRBV11-2|TRBJ2-3|NA
CASSSGGGTDTQYF
TGTGCCAGCAGCTCCGGCGGAGGCACAGATACGCAGTATTTT
>NA|TRBV7-2|TRBJ2-1|TRBD2
CASSEYLGTNFYNEQFF
TGTGCCAGCAGCGAATACTTGGGGACTAACTTCTACAATGAGCAGTTCTTC
>NA|TRBV19|TRBJ1-2|NA
CASSIGGGNYGYTF
TGTGCCAGTAGTATAGGAGGCGGGAACTATGGCTACACCTTC
>NA|TRBV7-2|TRBJ2-4|NA
CASSLDRRWQGNKNIQYF
TGTGCCAGCAGCTTAGATCGTAGGTGGCAGGGGAACAAAAACATTCAGTACTTC
>NA|TRBV20-1|TRBJ1-1|NA
CSAYLNTEAFF
TGCAGTGCTTACCTTAACACTGAAGCTTTCTTT
>NA|TRBV5-1|TRBJ2-3|TRBD1
CASSVAPGTVTDTQYF
TGCGCCAGCAGCGTTGCTCCCGGGACAGTCACAGATACGCAGTATTTT
>NA|TRBV18|TRBJ1-1|NA
CASSVHREPNTEAFF
TGTGCCAGCTCAGTTCACAGGGAACCGAACACTGAAGCTTTCTTT
>NA|TRBV15|TRBJ1-1|NA
CATSRDKSTEAFF
TGTGCCACCAGCAGAGATAAGTCCACTGAAGCTTTCTTT
>NA|TRBV10-3|TRBJ2-1|TRBD2
CAISESAGGTNEQFF
TGTGCCATCAGTGAGTCTGCGGGAGGGACCAATGAGCAGTTCTTC
>few|TRBV19|TRBJ1-2|NA
CASTNPGYYGYTF
TGTGCCAGTACCAATCCAGGGTATTATGGCTACACCTTC
>NA|TRBV28|TRBJ2-1|NA
CASVGVIHPGGYNEQFF
TGTGCCAGCGTGGGGGTTATCCACCCCGGAGGTTACAATGAGCAGTTCTTC
>NA|TRBV12-5|TRBJ2-7|TRBD2
CASADWGLPSYEQYF
TGTGCTAGTGCCGATTGGGGACTACCTTCCTACGAGCAGTACTTC
>NA|TRBV7-2|TRBJ2-2|NA
CASSLQGNTGELFF
TGTGCCAGCAGCTTACAGGGGAACACCGGGGAGCTGTTTTTT
>NA|TRBV6-6|TRBJ1-1|TRBD1
CASRDTGGTEAFF
TGTGCCAGCAGAGATACAGGGGGAACTGAAGCTTTCTTT
>NA|TRBV5-1|TRBJ1-3|NA
CASSLDGDPSGNTIYF
TGCGCCAGCAGCTTGGACGGGGATCCCTCTGGAAACACCATATATTTT
>NA|TRBV6-4|TRBJ2-7|TRBD1
CASTVGGGYEQYF
TGTGCCAGCACAGTAGGGGGCGGTTACGAGCAGTACTTC
>NA|TRBV4-3|TRBJ2-1|TRBD2
CASPLAGLYNEQFF
TGCGCCAGTCCGCTAGCGGGACTCTACAATGAGCAGTTCTTC
>NA|TRBV2|TRBJ1-4|TRBD1
CASNRGLDNEKLFF
TGTGCCAGCAATAGGGGGCTCGATAATGAAAAACTGTTTTTT
>NA|TRBV19|TRBJ1-1|NA
CASRAEGLANTEAFF
TGTGCCAGTAGAGCCGAGGGGTTGGCCAACACTGAAGCTTTCTTT
>NA|TRBV27|TRBJ2-6|NA
CASATGTGANVLTF
TGTGCCAGCGCAACAGGGACTGGGGCCAACGTCCTGACTTTC
>NA|TRBV18|TRBJ1-5|NA
CASSPMGVTSNQPQHF
TGTGCCAGCTCACCCATGGGAGTCACAAGCAATCAGCCCCAGCATTTT
>NA|TRBV5-1|TRBJ2-1|NA
CASSLVGDYEQFF
TGCGCCAGCAGCTTGGTAGGGGATTATGAGCAGTTCTTC
>NA|TRBV6-5|TRBJ1-1|NA
CASSYERGTEAFF
TGTGCCAGCAGTTACGAGAGGGGGACTGAAGCTTTCTTT
>NA|TRBV6-6|TRBJ2-3|TRBD1
CASSRTGHSTDTQYF
TGTGCCAGCAGTCGGACAGGACATAGCACAGATACGCAGTATTTT
>NA|TRBV6-1|TRBJ1-1|NA
CASSEVGGRDKAFF
TGTGCCAGCAGTGAAGTGGGGGGCAGGGACAAAGCTTTCTTT
>once|TRBV2|TRBJ2-3|NA
CATHPWTDTQYF
TGTGCCACTCACCCGTGGACCGATACGCAGTATTTT
>NA|TRBV6-4|TRBJ2-2|TRBD1
CASSLHEGTGSGELFF
TGTGCCAGCAGTCTCCACGAAGGGACAGGGTCCGGGGAGCTGTTTTTT
>NA|TRBV11-3|TRBJ2-3|TRBD2
CASSTSGRDTQYF
TGTGCCAGCAGCACGAGCGGGAGGGATACGCAGTATTTT
>NA|TRBV6-1|TRBJ1-2|TRBD1
CAIASYPRGSYGYTF
TGTGCCATCGCCTCCTACCCCAGGGGGAGTTATGGCTACACCTTC
>few|TRBV7-6|TRBJ1-2|TRBD1
CASGQGTDNGYTF
TGTGCCAGCGGACAAGGGACAGATAATGGCTACACCTTC
>NA|TRBV27|TRBJ2-1|NA
CASSLAPEQFF
TGTGCCAGCAGTTTGGCGCCTGAGCAGTTCTTC
>NA|TRBV5-1|TRBJ2-1|NA
CASSLSRQNQEFF
TGCGCCAGCAGCTTATCAAGACAGAACCAAGAGTTCTTC
>NA|TRBV27|TRBJ1-2|NA
CATRVGGRALSYTF
TGTGCCACCAGGGTGGGGGGGCGTGCACTAAGCTACACCTTC
>NA|TRBV14|TRBJ1-2|TRBD1
CASSQALQGLIAGYTF
TGTGCCAGCAGCCAAGCCCTACAGGGGCTCATCGCCGGCTACACCTTC
>once|TRBV5-5|TRBJ2-7|NA
CASSLGGVLYEQYF
TGTGCCAGCAGCTTGGGAGGAGTACTTTACGAGCAGTACTTC
>NA|TRBV5-4|TRBJ2-2|NA
CASSFKDTGELFF
TGTGCCAGCAGCTTTAAAGACACCGGGGAGCTGTTTTTT
>NA|TRBV19|TRBJ1-5|NA
CASSKQGGQPQHF
TGTGCCAGTAGTAAACAGGGAGGGCAGCCCCAGCATTTT
>once|TRBV5-1|TRBJ2-5|NA
CASSRNAETQYF
TGCGCCAGCAGCCGGAACGCAGAGACCCAGTACTTC
>NA|TRBV19|TRBJ2-5|NA
CASSIGRGLRMYQETQYF
TGTGCCAGTAGTATAGGACGAGGCTTACGAATGTACCAAGAGACCCAGTACTTC
>once|TRBV5-1|TRBJ1-6|TRBD1
CASSIQGAESPLHF
TGCGCCAGCAGCATACAGGGGGCAGAATCACCCCTCCACTTT
>NA|TRBV7-2|TRBJ2-5|NA
CASSLEWSDKETQYF
TGTGCCAGCAGCTTAGAGTGGTCTGACAAAGAGACCCAGTACTTC
>NA|TRBV7-6|TRBJ2-5|NA
CASRSGGTQYF
TGTGCCAGCAGATCCGGTGGGACCCAGTACTTC
>once|TRBV7-9|TRBJ1-1|NA
CASSLEAANAEAFF
TGTGCCAGCAGCTTAGAGGCGGCCAACGCTGAAGCTTTCTTT
>NA|TRBV6-5|TRBJ2-7|TRBD1
CASSPPGTGTYEQYF
TGTGCCAGCAGTCCCCCCGGGACAGGGACCTACGAGCAGTACTTC
>NA|TRBV7-8|TRBJ2-3|TRBD2
CASSSGLAGGPRTDTQYF
TGTGCCAGCAGCTCCGGACTAGCGGGAGGGCCTAGGACAGATACGCAGTATTTT
>NA|TRBV7-2|TRBJ1-1|NA
CASSFDLMNTEAFF
TGTGCCAGCAGCTTTGACCTCATGAACACTGAAGCTTTCTTT
>NA|TRBV5-4|TRBJ2-7|TRBD1
CASSVAPGQETYEQYF
TGTGCCAGCAGCGTGGCCCCCGGACAGGAAACATACGAGCAGTACTTC
>NA|TRBV7-2|TRBJ2-6|NA
CASGYSGANVLTF
TGTGCCAGCGGATACTCTGGGGCCAACGTCCTGACTTTC
>NA|TRBV5-4|TRBJ2-7|NA
CASSLAGLYEQYF
TGTGCCAGCAGCTTGGCGGGACTCTACGAGCAGTACTTC
>NA|TRBV19|TRBJ1-2|NA
CASTQTGGYGYTF
TGTGCCAGTACCCAGACAGGCGGCTATGGCTACACCTTC
>NA|TRBV7-3|TRBJ2-3|NA
CASSDRDRGTDTQYF
TGTGCCAGCAGCGACCGGGACCGGGGCACAGATACGCAGTATTTT
>NA|TRBV18|TRBJ2-7|NA
CASSPLGGSYEQYF
TGTGCCAGCTCACCACTCGGGGGTAGCTACGAGCAGTACTTC
>NA|TRBV7-2|TRBJ1-1|NA
CASTGQMNTEAFF
TGTGCCAGCACCGGACAGATGAACACTGAAGCTTTCTTT
>NA|TRBV4-2|TRBJ2-7|NA
CASSQVADLDEQYF
TGTGCCAGCAGCCAAGTGGCGGACCTCGACGAGCAGTACTTC
>NA|TRBV6-5|TRBJ1-1|NA
CASSYNLNTEAFF
TGTGCCAGCAGTTACAATTTGAACACTGAAGCTTTCTTT